The subject of this entry is one T cell receptor beta chain. The record originates from a study of response to subunit inactivated influenza vaccine. Germline V CDR1 and CDR2: LNHDA, SQIVND (reference sequence). The CDR3 length is 16 residues. The trim removed 1 base at V and 9 bases at J, leaving 12 bases unmatched. TCRdb reprocessed the RT-PCR reads with MiXCR, giving one entry per CDR3 protein. Found here are hundreds of thousands of distinct CDR3 sequences, approximately 13% of them singletons; the top ten hold around 13%. This TCR was sampled from a man over 45 who received an inactivated influenza vaccine. This chain connects TRBV19 to TRBJ2-5, with 9 bases that match TRBD2. The material was PBMCs from blood, obtained more than 35 days after vaccination. CDR3 in amino acids: CASSIAAGGGVWAQYF. CDR3 in DNA: TGTGCCAGTAGTATAGCTGCGGGAGGGGGGGTTTGGGCCCAGTACTTC. Full variable domain (rest looked up from reference TRBV19 and TRBJ2-5): DGGITQSPKYLFRKEGQNVTLSCEQNLNHDAMYWYRQDPGQGLRLIYYSQIVNDFQKGDIAEGYSVSREKKESFPLTVTSAQKNPTAFYLCASSIAAGGGVWAQYFGPGTRLLVL.